This entry lists 10 T cell receptor beta chains sequenced from one sample in a study of T cell responses to AZD1222 COVID-19 vaccine (dated by TCRdb to about 2021). What this sample's time point label stands for: baseline before first vaccination. Library creation used the immunoSEQ multiplex PCR assay. This immuneACCESS table, as held by TCRdb, lists in-frame sequences with V and J called but not all clones. Of the missing ones, under half trace to an unresolved V gene in checked studies; the others have no known cause. This sample has about 180,000 clones in its table, and about 89% of those were observed once. The ten largest clones take up 1.5% to 2% of the sample. The sample here was peripheral blood, taken on day 0 of AZD1222 vaccination. These receptors were taken from an adult in good health.

The chain links TRBV6-6 to TRBJ2-7; tentatively, D is TRBD1 or TRBD2 (7 bases each). The V gene's germline CDR1 is MNHNY and CDR2 SVGAGI (reference sequence). The CDR3 is 12 residues long. Trimming removed 11 bases at V and 0 bases at J, with 11 bases between. The CDR3 loop reads CAAGGVSYEQYF. Written as DNA, the CDR3 is TGTGCCGCAGGGGGGGTCTCCTACGAGCAGTACTTC.

The gene calls are TRBV19 and TRBJ2-3; a possible D gene is TRBD2 (5 bases). The ends were cut back, 5 bases at V and 4 bases at J, with 10 bases in the middle. The CDR3 covers 13 residues. Per germline, CDR1 LNHDA and CDR2 SQIVND (reference sequence). CDR3 nucleotide sequence: TGTGCCAGTAGTCCGGGAAACGCAGATACGCAGTATTTT. Translating it yields CASSPGNADTQYF.

The chain recombines TRBV6-5 with TRBJ2-7; D call uncertain. Germline CDR1 and CDR2: MNHEY and SVGAGI. There are 15 residues in the CDR3. V lost 8 bases and J 0 bases, leaving 17 bases between the germline ends. Here the CDR3 reads CASWSHSGTSYEQYF. CDR3 bases: TGTGCCAGCTGGAGTCACTCAGGCACCTCCTACGAGCAGTACTTC.

The chain combines TRBV9 with TRBJ2-1; 7 bases fit TRBD2. The V and J ends lost 0 bases and 2 bases, in that order; junction bases with no gene match: 5. This CDR3 has 16 amino acids. Per germline, CDR1 SGDLS and CDR2 YYNGEE. CDR3 nucleotides: TGTGCCAGCAGCGTAGCGGGGGGATCCCCCTACAATGAGCAGTTCTTC. It codes for CASSVAGGSPYNEQFF.

The chain employs TRBV24-1 and TRBJ2-1; no firm D call. V gave up 3 bases and J gave up 2 bases, with 10 bases separating them. Per the germline V gene, CDR1 is KGHDR and CDR2 is SFDVKD. The CDR3 is made up of 15 amino acids. The CDR3: CATSDRWGTYNEQFF. As DNA, the CDR3 is TGTGCCACCAGTGATAGGTGGGGAACCTACAATGAGCAGTTCTTC.

The V and J genes are TRBV6-4 and TRBJ2-3; no reliable D call. Trimming cost V 3 bases and J 9 bases, with 10 bases left between them. The CDR3 has 12 residues. CDR1 is MRHNA and CDR2 is SNTAGT in the germline V gene. CDR3 sequence reads: CASSDLSDTQYF. In DNA form, the CDR3 reads TGTGCCAGCAGTGATCTTTCCGACACGCAGTATTTT.

This clone has just one count. The chain joins TRBV7-3 to TRBJ2-3; 13 bases fit TRBD2. The CDR3 loop spans 16 amino acids. The germline V gene encodes CDR1 SGHTA and CDR2 FQGTGA. Germline trimming cut 4 bases from V and 8 bases from J; bases unmatched to any gene: 9. CDR3 nucleotide sequence: TGTGCCAGCAGCTCAACTAGCGGGAGGGCCCTCGGTACGCAGTATTTT. It translates to CASSSTSGRALGTQYF.

This chain connects TRBV11-2 to TRBJ2-1, with 12 positions matching TRBD2. Germline-derived CDR1 and CDR2 are SGHAT and FQNNGV. The CDR3 runs to 16 residues. The V segment lost 1 base and the J segment 3 bases; nucleotides outside the gene matches: 1. CDR3 in amino acids: CASSLGLAGVYNEQFF. The CDR3 DNA follows: TGTGCCAGCAGCTTAGGACTAGCGGGGGTCTACAATGAGCAGTTCTTC.

The rearrangement uses TRBV4-2 and TRBJ1-2; no reliable D call. The CDR3 loop spans 16 amino acids. The V end lost 0 bases, the J end lost 0 bases, and 11 bases lay between the germline ends. Looked up from germline, CDR1 is LGHNA and CDR2 is YNFKEQ. CDR3: CASSQDTAATNYGYTF. The CDR3 region has the DNA TGTGCCAGCAGCCAAGATACGGCGGCGACTAACTATGGCTACACCTTC.

This chain connects TRBV6-5 to TRBJ2-7; the D gene could be TRBD1 or TRBD2 (7 bases each). The germline CDR1 and CDR2 sequences are MNHEY and SVGAGI. CDR3 length equals 14 residues. V lost 6 bases and J 4 bases, leaving 16 bases between the germline ends. CDR3 bases: TGTGCCAGCAGCCTCCAGGGGGGGGCTTACGAGCAGTACGTC. It specifies CASSLQGGAYEQYV.